This record concerns one T cell receptor beta chain sequence. This may come from a read error, since a much larger clone is one base off. Authors of the study amplified TCR beta CDR3 regions from RNA transcripts. First-round RT-PCR of the TCR CDR3 relied on the HTBI primer set. TCRdb passed the multiplex PCR reads through MiXCR, listing each CDR3 protein once. The sample carries about 320,000 distinct CDR3 sequences, over 15% recorded once. This record comes from a study of T cells in Graves' hyperthyroidism and ophthalmopathy. V lost 5 bases, J lost 3 bases, and 13 bases lay in between. There are 14 residues in the CDR3. Looked up from germline, CDR1 is SGHTA and CDR2 is FQGNSA.

This chain links TRBV7-2 with TRBJ1-1, with D hard to call. The sample comprised blood. The TCR was taken from a young man with Graves' hyperthyroidism. The CDR3 here is CASSRGRLDTEAFF. CDR3 DNA sequence: TGTGCCAGCAGCCGCGGACGGTTGGACACTGAAGCTTTCTTT.